This T cell receptor beta chain was found in a study of T cells in Graves' hyperthyroidism and ophthalmopathy. Study findings and constraints: Model predictions of ophthalmopathy came a median 6.5 months before onset.

Disease lasting under 3 months, a NOSPECS grade of at least 4, and a Clinical Activity Score of at least 3 were features of the ophthalmopathy patients. Concerning this clonotype itself: As yet, its antigen is unknown.

Amplified TCR beta CDR3 regions came from RNA transcripts. Researchers ran a first-round RT-PCR on the TCR CDR3 using the HTBI primer set. TCRdb passed the multiplex PCR reads through MiXCR, listing each CDR3 protein once. The data hold some 490,000 distinct CDR3 sequences, with 20% to 25% observed a single time. Looked up from germline, CDR1 is MNHNS and CDR2 is SASEGT. Losses at the gene ends were 6 bases for V and 2 bases for J; bases not matched to a gene: 10. The CDR3 has 16 amino acids. The receptor was isolated from a woman aged 65 to 85 with Graves' ophthalmopathy. Sequencing input: blood. This rearrangement joins TRBV6-1 to TRBJ2-7; 10 bases align to TRBD1. CDR3 in DNA: TGTGCCAGCAGCCTAACCGGGACAGGGGTGCCCTACGAGCAGTACTTC. It is translated as CASSLTGTGVPYEQYF.